The 27 T cell receptor beta chains in this list originate from one sample, sequenced in a study of blood T cells in healthy people across ages. A J-beta primer mix and a sample-barcoded 5' primer were used in a second PCR of about 7 to 12 cycles. TCRdb used MiXCR to reprocess the 5' RACE reads, holding one entry per CDR3 protein. This sample has around 870,000 distinct CDR3 sequences, with around 26% found just once. Material: blood. These receptors were collected from a woman of 80 years or more in good health.

Many counts were recorded for this clonotype. The V and J genes are TRBV27 and TRBJ2-1; D is unresolved. This CDR3 region has 16 residues. Trimming left V 1 base short and J 0 bases short, with 10 bases between. Per the germline V gene, CDR1 is MNHEY and CDR2 is SMNVEV (reference sequence). CDR3 bases: TGTGCCAGCAGTTTATTACCCCGGAGCTCCTACAATGAGCAGTTCTTC. Its translation is CASSLLPRSSYNEQFF.

This chain uses TRBV12-3 or TRBV12-4 with TRBJ1-5; D gene uncertain. V lost 3 bases to trimming and J lost 4 bases, with 10 bases between them. The CDR3 is 14 residues long. CDR3 coding DNA: TGTGCCAGCAGTTTCAGATGGGCTAATCAGCCCCAGCATTTT. Translation: CASSFRWANQPQHF.

About this clonotype: One base away lies a much larger clone, so this may be a sequencing read error. The chain couples TRBV12-3 or TRBV12-4 to TRBJ2-3; 8 nucleotides line up with TRBD2. The CDR3 is 14 residues long. CDR3 sequence: CASSTSGGGDMQYF. The DNA of the CDR3 is TGTGCCAGCAGTACCTCCGGGGGGGGAGATATGCAGTATTTT.

This chain joins TRBV20-1 and TRBJ2-1; 9 positions agree with TRBD2. There are 15 residues in the CDR3. The J segment lost 8 bases and the V segment lost 7 bases, leaving 15 bases of the junction unmatched. Germline V gene lookup returns CDR1 DFQATT and CDR2 SNEGSKA (reference sequence). The CDR3: CSGPTSGRVGDEQFF. The CDR3 region has the DNA TGCAGTGGCCCGACTAGCGGCCGGGTGGGGGATGAGCAGTTCTTC.

In its sample, this clonotype was seen many times. V is TRBV20-1 and J is TRBJ1-1; D is unclear. This CDR3 is 12 amino acids long. The germline gives CDR1 DFQATT, CDR2 SNEGSKA (reference sequence). Deletions cut 5 bases from V and 0 bases from J, with 7 bases between. DNA of the CDR3: TGCAGTGCTCCTCCGCTGAACACTGAAGCTTTCTTT. Translated: CSAPPLNTEAFF.

This clonotype was recorded many times. The genes are TRBV6-1 and TRBJ2-1, with TRBD1 matching over 10 bases. V was clipped by 4 bases and J by 10 bases; unmatched bases: 10. Germline values: CDR1 MNHNS, CDR2 SASEGT. CDR3 length: 15 amino acids. The CDR3 DNA is TGTGCCAGCAGTGCTCGGGACAGGGGTCGGGGGGAGCAGTTCTTC. As protein: CASSARDRGRGEQFF.

The chain is built from TRBV12-3 or TRBV12-4 and TRBJ1-5; 7 nucleotides agree with TRBD1. V shed 5 bases and J 4 bases; nucleotides not matched to a gene: 8. The CDR3 is made up of 15 amino acids. The DNA for the CDR3 is TGTGCCAGCAGTATGACGGACAGGCGGAATCAGCCCCAGCATTTT. Its translation is CASSMTDRRNQPQHF.

The chain recombines TRBV25-1 with TRBJ1-2; tentatively, D is TRBD1 (5 bases). Trimming stripped 6 bases from V and 8 bases from J, with 16 bases between. This CDR3 has 13 amino acids. CDR1 and CDR2 from the germline V gene are MGHDK and SYGVNS. The CDR3 DNA is TGTGCCAGCAGCCTGGGACTTTCGGAGGGCTACACCTTC. Translating it yields CASSLGLSEGYTF.

This clonotype was recorded a few times. This chain uses TRBV4-1 with TRBJ1-4, with 9 bases fitting TRBD1. Germline V gives CDR1 MGHRA, CDR2 YSYEKL. With 6 bases clipped from V and 6 bases from J, the junction kept 8 bases outside the gene matches. This CDR3 has 15 residues. The CDR3 DNA reads as TGCGCCAGCAGTCATCCCGGGACAGGGCATGAAAAACTGTTTTTT. Protein sequence: CASSHPGTGHEKLFF.

The chain uses TRBV5-1 and TRBJ1-1, with a weak D call TRBD1 (5 bases). Germline CDR1 SGHRS, CDR2 YFSETQ. CDR3 length equals 13 residues. V was clipped by 2 bases and J by 3 bases, with 8 bases between them. The CDR3 reads CASSFWGDTEAFF. The CDR3 DNA sequence: TGCGCCAGCAGCTTTTGGGGGGACACTGAAGCTTTCTTT.

In this sample, this clonotype turned up many times. This sequence joins TRBV7-9 and TRBJ2-1; D might be TRBD1 or TRBD2, each matching 5 bases. Trimming took off 5 bases at V and 0 bases at J, with 14 bases between the two ends. Germline V gene data show CDR1 as SEHNR and CDR2 as FQNEAQ (reference sequence). This CDR3 comprises 16 residues. The CDR3 reads CASSVRDALSYNEQFF. The CDR3 DNA sequence: TGTGCCAGCAGCGTAAGGGACGCCCTCTCCTACAATGAGCAGTTCTTC. The full variable domain, its missing parts supplied by reference TRBV7-9 and TRBJ2-1, is DTGVSQNPRHKITKRGQNVTFRCDPISEHNRLYWYRQTLGQGPEFLTYFQNEAQLEKSRLLSDRFSAERPKGSFSTLEIQRTEQGDSAMYLCASSVRDALSYNEQFFGPGTRLTVL.

This clonotype was detected many times. V usage is TRBV12-3 or TRBV12-4 and J usage is TRBJ2-6; D is possibly TRBD1 (6 bases). The CDR3 extends over 17 amino acids. Trimming took off 3 bases at V and 0 bases at J, with 12 bases between the two ends. The CDR3 reads CASSFTGLVSGANVLTF. In DNA form, the CDR3 reads TGTGCCAGCAGTTTTACAGGGTTGGTCTCTGGGGCCAACGTCCTGACTTTC.

With regard to this clonotype: A much larger clone differs by one base, so this may be a read error. V is TRBV6-5 and J is TRBJ2-6; possibly TRBD1 for D (5 bases). Per germline, CDR1 MNHEY and CDR2 SVGAGI. There are 12 residues in the CDR3. The DNA of the CDR3 is TGTGCCAGCAGGGCTGGGGCCAACGTCCGGACTTTC. Its translation is CASRAGANVRTF.

At least ten counts were recorded for this clonotype. CDR3 sequence: CASSQTLNREHTF. In nucleotides, the CDR3 is TGCGCCAGCAGCCAGACCCTGAACAGGGAACACACCTTC. V usage is TRBV4-3 and J usage is TRBJ1-2, with D possibly TRBD1 on 6 matching bases. This CDR3 spans 13 amino acids. Germline CDR1 is LGHNA and CDR2 is YSLEER. The V end was cut by 3 bases, the J end by 12 bases, with 17 bases between.

The chain is built from TRBV20-1 and TRBJ1-6; 9 bases map to TRBD1. V shed 3 bases, J shed 7 bases, and the junction held 4 bases outside the gene matches. From germline, CDR1 is DFQATT and CDR2 SNEGSKA (reference sequence). CDR3 size: 14 residues. The CDR3 DNA follows: TGCAGTGCTAGCGTCGGACAGGGGAATTCACCCCTCCACTTT. This gives the protein CSASVGQGNSPLHF.

The sample holds many counts of this clonotype. The chain is built from TRBV4-1 and TRBJ2-5; 8 nucleotides match TRBD1. The CDR3 covers 15 residues. Germline V gene lookup returns CDR1 MGHRA and CDR2 YSYEKL. The trim removed 0 bases at V and 5 bases at J, leaving 5 bases unmatched. CDR3 sequence reads: CASSQERDRRETQYF. The CDR3 nucleotides read TGCGCCAGCAGCCAAGAACGGGACAGGCGGGAGACCCAGTACTTC.

This clonotype was counted a few times. V usage is TRBV18 and J usage is TRBJ1-2; D is perhaps TRBD1 (5 bases). The CDR3 spans 14 residues. CDR1 is KGHSH, CDR2 LQKENI, per germline. V shed 2 bases and J shed 7 bases, with 14 bases lying between them. The CDR3 sequence: CASSPSAGVVGYTF. CDR3 DNA: TGTGCCAGCTCACCAAGTGCGGGGGTTGTTGGCTACACCTTC.

This clonotype has more than one count but fewer than ten. The CDR3 sequence: CSVAGEGYGYTF. The DNA of the CDR3 is TGCAGCGTCGCAGGGGAAGGGTATGGCTACACCTTC. The chain combines TRBV29-1 with TRBJ1-2; tentative D call: TRBD1 (6 bases). The CDR3 extends over 12 amino acids. V was cut by 6 bases and J by 5 bases, with 13 bases left in between. Germline CDR1 reads SQVTM; CDR2 reads ANQGSEA. Drawing the rest from reference TRBV29-1 and TRBJ1-2, the complete variable domain is SAVISQKPSRDICQRGTSLTIQCQVDSQVTMMFWYRQQPGQSLTLIATANQGSEATYESGFVIDKFPISRPNLTFSTLTVSNMSPEDSSIYLCSVAGEGYGYTFGSGTRLTVV.

V and J are TRBV7-9 and TRBJ1-1; the D is unclear. CDR3 length equals 14 residues. Germline loops: CDR1 SEHNR, CDR2 FQNEAQ (reference sequence). Deletions cut 3 bases from V and 4 bases from J, with 12 bases between. The CDR3 loop reads CASSFWIAGTEAFF. CDR3 bases: TGTGCCAGCAGCTTTTGGATAGCGGGCACTGAAGCTTTCTTT.

This clonotype was detected ten times or more. The chain has TRBV5-6 and TRBJ1-4, with D possibly matching TRBD1 (6 bases). The germline V and J ends were trimmed by 4 bases and 4 bases, with 11 bases remaining between them. Germline V gene sequence: CDR1 SGHDT, CDR2 YYEEEE. The CDR3 is 14 residues long. Here the CDR3 DNA reads TGTGCCAGCAGCCTACAGGGTTTTAATGAAAAACTGTTTTTT. Translating gives CASSLQGFNEKLFF.

V usage is TRBV18 and J usage is TRBJ2-3; TRBD2 might be the D (7 bases). The CDR3 has 15 amino acids. The V gene's germline CDR1 is KGHSH and CDR2 LQKENI. V was trimmed by 2 bases and J by 4 bases, leaving 13 bases between them. The CDR3 region is CASSPMGGLADTQYF. CDR3 DNA sequence: TGTGCCAGCTCACCAATGGGGGGGCTTGCAGATACGCAGTATTTT.

Ten or more counts support this clonotype. V and J are TRBV7-2 and TRBJ2-5; D is possibly TRBD2 (6 bases). Germline V lookup: CDR1 SGHTA, CDR2 FQGNSA. This CDR3 spans 15 amino acids. The V gene lost 5 bases and the J gene lost 2 bases, with 15 bases spanning the gap. The chain's CDR3 is CASSGRRGHQETQYF. In nucleotides, the CDR3 is TGTGCCAGCAGCGGGAGGCGGGGTCATCAAGAGACCCAGTACTTC.

A few counts support this clonotype. One end of the junction varies from germline; a read error may be responsible. The V gene is TRBV2, the J gene TRBJ2-3; 9 bases match TRBD2. This CDR3 is built from 15 residues. Germline CDR1 reads SNHLY; CDR2 reads FYNNEI. CDR3 bases: TGTACCAGCAGTGCCAGGTCTAGCGGGACCCCTATGCAGTATTTT. It encodes CTSSARSSGTPMQYF. Variable domain in full (rest from reference TRBV2 and TRBJ2-3): EPEVTQTPSHQVTQMGQEVILRCVPISNHLYFYWYRQILGQKVEFLVSFYNNEISEKSEIFDDQFSVERPDGSNFTLKIRSTKLEDSAMYFCTSSARSSGTPMQYFGPGTRLTVL.

CDR3 region: CASSQGGTAKNIQYF. Here the CDR3 DNA reads TGCGCCAGCAGCCAAGGGGGGACAGCCAAAAACATTCAGTACTTC. The chain is built from TRBV4-1 and TRBJ2-4; D tentatively reads TRBD1 or TRBD2 (5 bases each). The CDR3 runs to 15 residues. Germline loops: CDR1 MGHRA, CDR2 YSYEKL. V dropped 1 base and J dropped 0 bases, with 7 bases sitting between them.

This clonotype was observed at least ten times. At one end the junction does not follow the germline gene, possibly because of a read error. The chain carries TRBV7-7 and TRBJ2-1; 8 bases fit TRBD2. The germline V gene has CDR1 SSHAT and CDR2 FNYEAQ (reference sequence). The CDR3 is made up of 16 amino acids. The CDR3 spells CASSPGGAGAINEQFF. The DNA for the CDR3 is TGTGCTAGCAGCCCCGGGGGAGCGGGGGCAATCAATGAGCAGTTCTTC.

The chain couples TRBV18 to TRBJ1-2; the D gene is possibly TRBD1 (6 bases). V shed 3 bases and J shed 5 bases, with 16 bases lying between them. The CDR3 is 15 amino acids. Germline CDR1 reads KGHSH; CDR2 reads LQKENI. Here the CDR3 DNA reads TGTGCCAGCTCACCTGAACAGGGAAGTGGATATGGCTACACCTTC. It encodes CASSPEQGSGYGYTF. The whole variable domain, filled in from reference TRBV18 and TRBJ1-2, reads NAGVMQNPRHLVRRRGQEARLRCSPMKGHSHVYWYRQLPEEGLKFMVYLQKENIIDESGMPKERFSAEFPKEGPSILRIQQVVRGDSAAYFCASSPEQGSGYGYTFGSGTRLTVV.

This clonotype was counted a few times. V gene TRBV20-1 combines with J gene TRBJ2-1; 8 positions agree with TRBD2. Germline trimming cut 3 bases from V and 7 bases from J; bases unmatched to any gene: 8. The CDR3 is made up of 14 amino acids. Germline CDR1 is DFQATT and CDR2 is SNEGSKA (reference sequence). The CDR3 spells CSASPSGSRNEQFF. CDR3 bases: TGCAGTGCTAGTCCCAGCGGGAGCAGGAATGAGCAGTTCTTC.